The entry below gives a single TCR beta chain sequence along with its context. This sample was taken from a study of blood T cell repertoires in COVID-19. Study at large: Acute and convalescent COVID-19 specimens originated in the United States, Italy and Spain. PBMCs, B-cell-depleted T cells, or T cells were the source of the cDNA or gDNA that made up the material.

Per the original methods: Reference gene primer amplification gave estimated nucleated cell counts. Some clones are missing from TCRdb's copy, which holds only in-frame ones; the method was immunoSEQ multiplex PCR. V and J calls and clone size are those listed in that table; D and trimming were worked out from the DNA. In the table there are more than 150,000 clones, over 60% of which are singletons. The germline V gene has CDR1 LNHDA and CDR2 SQIVND (reference sequence). The CDR3 covers 17 residues. The V and J ends lost 10 bases and 2 bases, in that order; junction bases with no gene match: 14. Sequenced input: peripheral blood. The receptor was isolated from a woman between 70 and 85 years old with acute or convalescent COVID-19. The J gene is TRBJ2-2, the V gene TRBV19; the match to TRBD1 covers 9 bases. The CDR3: CATRKQGASRNTGELFF. The DNA of the CDR3 is TGTGCCACGAGAAAACAGGGGGCAAGTCGTAACACCGGGGAGCTGTTTTTT.